This T cell receptor (beta chain) was identified in a study of T cell changes during pregnancy in multiple sclerosis. Trimming left V 2 bases short and J 2 bases short, with 11 bases between. The CDR3 totals 15 residues. The germline CDR1 and CDR2 sequences are SGHRS and YFSETQ. TCRdb keeps only in-frame clones here, not all; method: immunoSEQ multiplex PCR. Of some 87,000 clones listed, about 92% were seen once; the top ten hold 2% to 3%. The clonotype comes from a female donor with multiple sclerosis, enrolled in a pregnancy study. The source material was peripheral blood, sampled in the first trimester of pregnancy. The V gene is TRBV5-1, the J gene TRBJ2-4; possibly TRBD2 for D (6 bases). CDR3: CASSFGTVTKNIQYF. CDR3 in DNA: TGCGCCAGCAGCTTTGGGACTGTAACCAAAAACATTCAGTACTTC.